This T cell receptor beta chain is drawn from a study of cytomegalovirus exposure and HLA in healthy donors. Study-level results: Investigators reported 150 to 200 TCR beta chains as tied to cytomegalovirus.

Sequencing used immunoSEQ multiplex PCR; TCRdb keeps in-frame clones, though not all of them. Among about 110,000 clones listed, about 88% were seen once. The CDR3 has 14 amino acids. Per the germline V gene, CDR1 is MNHEY and CDR2 is SMNVEV (reference sequence). The germline V and J ends were trimmed by 5 bases and 7 bases, with 12 bases remaining between them. Note on this clone: The antigen remains undetermined.

This receptor was taken from a woman in her late teens or twenties in good health and CMV-seropositive. The chain joins TRBV27 to TRBJ1-6; D gene ambiguous. The sequenced sample consisted of PBMCs. Here the CDR3 reads CASSRTVRNSPLHF. CDR3 coding DNA: TGTGCCAGCAGTCGCACAGTGAGAAATTCACCCCTCCACTTT.